This T cell receptor (beta chain) was identified during a study of blood T cell repertoires in COVID-19. Study background: Nucleic acid was either cDNA or gDNA, and it came from T cells, B-cell-depleted T cells, or PBMCs.

Authors' processing steps: By means of reference gene primer amplification, nucleated cell counts were estimated. The data were produced by immunoSEQ multiplex PCR, yet TCRdb's version contains in-frame clones alone and is incomplete. V and J calls and clone size are those listed in that table; D and trimming were worked out from the DNA. Of a few hundred thousand clones in the sample, around 86% were seen once. Per germline, CDR1 SGHRS and CDR2 YFSETQ. Between the trimmed V and J ends, which lost 0 bases and 6 bases, there was a span of 15 bases. The length of the CDR3 is 16 residues. The receptor was isolated from a young woman who had recovered from COVID-19. J is TRBJ2-2 and V is TRBV5-1, with D perhaps TRBD2 (5 bases). Sequencing input: peripheral blood. This CDR3 reads CASSLAYGVLAGELFF. In nucleotides, the CDR3 is TGCGCCAGCAGCTTGGCCTACGGGGTATTAGCCGGGGAGCTGTTTTTT.